This T cell receptor (beta chain) emerged from a study of blood T cell repertoires in COVID-19. Turning to the study itself: Acute and convalescent COVID-19 specimens originated in the United States, Italy and Spain. T cells, B-cell-depleted T cells, or PBMCs provided the cDNA or gDNA that served as material.

The germline V and J ends were trimmed by 2 bases and 3 bases, with 8 bases remaining between them. The germline V gene encodes CDR1 SEHNR and CDR2 FQNEAQ (reference sequence). CDR3 length: 14 residues. Original processing notes: It was from reference gene primer amplification that nucleated cell counts were estimated. The table came from immunoSEQ multiplex PCR; TCRdb's copy has only in-frame clones and leaves some out. V, J and clone size reflect that table, while D and trimming were determined from the DNA. Of 96,000 or so clones detected, approximately 90% appear once; the ten largest clones hold about 4.2%. Seattle's enrolled individuals joined amid active infection and were then monitored longitudinally.

This TCR came from a human donor with COVID-19, enrolled during active disease. The donor label of this sample is uncertain. The specimen was peripheral blood. The chain couples TRBV7-9 to TRBJ2-4; possibly TRBD1 for D (6 bases). The CDR3 DNA reads TGTGCCAGCAGCTTAACAGGGAACAAAAACATTCAGTACTTC. Translated: CASSLTGNKNIQYF.